This T cell receptor beta chain was retrieved from a study of control samples from healthy donors and cancer patients. Using immunoSEQ multiplex PCR, the repertoire was profiled, and TCRdb retains in-frame clones only, with some absent. The sample comprises 150,000 to 200,000 clones, more than 80% of which are singletons, and 1.3% to 1.5% rests with the top ten. Germline-derived CDR1 and CDR2 are SNHLY and FYNNEI. Trimming cost V 4 bases and J 2 bases, with 9 bases left between them. The CDR3 covers 13 residues. This receptor was obtained from a man aged 25-45 years in good health. The specimen sequenced was blood. The genes are TRBV2 and TRBJ2-7; D ambiguous. The CDR3 sequence: CASSATVTYEQYF. As DNA, the CDR3 is TGTGCCAGCAGTGCCACAGTGACCTACGAGCAGTACTTC. Full variable domain (missing parts from reference TRBV2 and TRBJ2-7): EPEVTQTPSHQVTQMGQEVILRCVPISNHLYFYWYRQILGQKVEFLVSFYNNEISEKSEIFDDQFSVERPDGSNFTLKIRSTKLEDSAMYFCASSATVTYEQYFGPGTRLTVT.